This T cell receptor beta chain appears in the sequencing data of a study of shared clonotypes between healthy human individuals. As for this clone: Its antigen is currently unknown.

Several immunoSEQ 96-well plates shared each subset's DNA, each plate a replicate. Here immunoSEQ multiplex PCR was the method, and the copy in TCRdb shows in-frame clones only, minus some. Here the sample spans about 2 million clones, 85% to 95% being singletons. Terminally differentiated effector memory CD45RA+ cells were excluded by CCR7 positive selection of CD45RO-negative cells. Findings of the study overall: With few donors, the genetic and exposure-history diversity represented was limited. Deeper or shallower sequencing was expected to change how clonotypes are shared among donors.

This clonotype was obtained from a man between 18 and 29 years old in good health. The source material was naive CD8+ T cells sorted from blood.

This chain's CDR3 is CASSPNRGRNTEAFF. The CDR3 DNA reads as TGTGCCAGCAGCCCAAACAGGGGGCGGAACACTGAAGCTTTCTTT. V usage is TRBV7-9 and J usage is TRBJ1-1; 9 nucleotides match TRBD1. CDR1 and CDR2 (germline): SEHNR, FQNEAQ (reference sequence). The CDR3 is 15 residues long. V was pared by 5 bases and J by 1 base, with 5 bases of the junction left unmatched.